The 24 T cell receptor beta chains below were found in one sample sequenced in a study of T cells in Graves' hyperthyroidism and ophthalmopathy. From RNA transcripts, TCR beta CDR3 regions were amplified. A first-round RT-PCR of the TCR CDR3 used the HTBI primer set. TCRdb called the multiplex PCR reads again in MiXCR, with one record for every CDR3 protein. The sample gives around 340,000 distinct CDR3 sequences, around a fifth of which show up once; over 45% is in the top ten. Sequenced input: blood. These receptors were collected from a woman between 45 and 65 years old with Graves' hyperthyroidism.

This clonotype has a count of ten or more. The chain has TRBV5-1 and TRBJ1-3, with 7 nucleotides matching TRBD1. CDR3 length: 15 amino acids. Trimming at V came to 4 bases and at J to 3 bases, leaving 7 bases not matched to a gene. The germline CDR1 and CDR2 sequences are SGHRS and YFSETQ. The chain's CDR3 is CASSSVGQDGNTIYF. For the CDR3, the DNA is TGCGCCAGCAGCAGCGTAGGACAGGATGGAAACACCATATATTTT.

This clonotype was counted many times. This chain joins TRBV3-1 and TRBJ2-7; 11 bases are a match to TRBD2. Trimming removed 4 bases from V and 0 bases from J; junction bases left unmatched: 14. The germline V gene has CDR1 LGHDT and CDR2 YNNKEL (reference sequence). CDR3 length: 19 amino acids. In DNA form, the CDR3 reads TGTGCCAGCAGCCCACCTCCTGGGACTAGCGGAGCTCACTCCTACGAGCAGTACTTC. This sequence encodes CASSPPPGTSGAHSYEQYF.

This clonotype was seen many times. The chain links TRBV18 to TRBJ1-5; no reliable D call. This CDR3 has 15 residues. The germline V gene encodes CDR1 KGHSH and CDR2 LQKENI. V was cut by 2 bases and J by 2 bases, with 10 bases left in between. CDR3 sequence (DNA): TGTGCCAGCTCACCAAACAGCGGCGGCAATCAGCCCCAGCATTTT. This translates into CASSPNSGGNQPQHF.

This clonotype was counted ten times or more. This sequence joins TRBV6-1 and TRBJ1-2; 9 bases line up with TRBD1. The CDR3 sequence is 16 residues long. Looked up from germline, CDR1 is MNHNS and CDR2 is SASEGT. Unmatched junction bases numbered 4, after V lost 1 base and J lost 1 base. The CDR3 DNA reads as TGTGCCAGCAGTGAAGGGACAGGGGCCTATAACTATGGCTACACCTTC. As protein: CASSEGTGAYNYGYTF.

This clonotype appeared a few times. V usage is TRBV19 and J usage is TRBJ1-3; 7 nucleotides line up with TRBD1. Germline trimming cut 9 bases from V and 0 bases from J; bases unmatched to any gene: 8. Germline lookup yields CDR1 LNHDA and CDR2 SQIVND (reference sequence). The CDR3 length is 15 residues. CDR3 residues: CASRQGSISGNTIYF. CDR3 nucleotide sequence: TGTGCCAGCCGACAGGGATCGATCTCTGGAAACACCATATATTTT.

The CDR3 here is CASSHPSGYEQYF. The CDR3 DNA follows: TGTGCCAGCAGCCACCCGAGCGGCTACGAGCAGTACTTC. The chain carries TRBV6-1 and TRBJ2-7; TRBD2 is a possible D gene (5 bases). Germline V gene data show CDR1 as MNHNS and CDR2 as SASEGT. The CDR3 contains 13 residues. V lost 6 bases to trimming and J lost 3 bases, with 12 bases between them.

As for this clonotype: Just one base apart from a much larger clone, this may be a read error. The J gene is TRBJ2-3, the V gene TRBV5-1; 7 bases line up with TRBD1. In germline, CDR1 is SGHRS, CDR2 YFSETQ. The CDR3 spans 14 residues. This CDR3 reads CASSLRVGTDAQYF. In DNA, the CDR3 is TGCGCCAGCAGCCTCAGGGTGGGGACAGATGCGCAGTATTTT.

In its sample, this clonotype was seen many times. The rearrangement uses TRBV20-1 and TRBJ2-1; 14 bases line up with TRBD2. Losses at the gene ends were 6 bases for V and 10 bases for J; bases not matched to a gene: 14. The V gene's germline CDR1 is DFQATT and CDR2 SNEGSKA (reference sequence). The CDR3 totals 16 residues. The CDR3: CSAPRGGLAGVGEQFF. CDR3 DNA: TGCAGTGCCCCAAGGGGGGGACTAGCGGGAGTTGGAGAGCAGTTCTTC.

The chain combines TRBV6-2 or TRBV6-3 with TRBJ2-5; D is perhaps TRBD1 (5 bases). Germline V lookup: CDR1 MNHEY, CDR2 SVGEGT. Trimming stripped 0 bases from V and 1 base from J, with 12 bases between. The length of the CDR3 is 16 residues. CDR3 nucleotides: TGTGCCAGCAGTTACTCGATTGGGGCAGGCCAAGAGACCCAGTACTTC. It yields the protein CASSYSIGAGQETQYF.

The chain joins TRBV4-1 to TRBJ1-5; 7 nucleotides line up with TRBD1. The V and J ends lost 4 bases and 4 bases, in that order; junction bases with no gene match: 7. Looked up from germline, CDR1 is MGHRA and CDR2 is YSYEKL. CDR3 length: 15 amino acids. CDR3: CASSPRDSVNQPQHF. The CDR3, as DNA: TGCGCCAGCAGCCCTCGGGACAGCGTAAATCAGCCCCAGCATTTT.

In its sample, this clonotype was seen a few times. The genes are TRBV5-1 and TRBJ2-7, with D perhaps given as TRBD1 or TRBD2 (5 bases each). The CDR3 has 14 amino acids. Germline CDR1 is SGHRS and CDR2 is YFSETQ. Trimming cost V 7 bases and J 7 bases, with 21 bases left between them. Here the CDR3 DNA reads TGCGCCAGCGGCTCGCTCTCAGGGTCGGGAGAGCAGTACTTC. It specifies CASGSLSGSGEQYF.

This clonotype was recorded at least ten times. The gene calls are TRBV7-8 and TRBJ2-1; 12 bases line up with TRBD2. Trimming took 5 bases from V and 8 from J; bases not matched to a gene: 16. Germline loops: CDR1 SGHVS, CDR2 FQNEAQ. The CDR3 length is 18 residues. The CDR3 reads CASSLGLAGNRLRDEQFF. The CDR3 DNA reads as TGTGCCAGCAGCCTGGGACTAGCGGGTAACCGTCTCCGCGATGAGCAGTTCTTC.

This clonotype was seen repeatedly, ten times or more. CDR3 sequence (DNA): TGTGCCAGCAGTTTACGGTCGACGCACACCATATATTTT. The encoded protein is CASSLRSTHTIYF. This chain links TRBV12-3 or TRBV12-4 with TRBJ1-3, with D unresolved. The CDR3 runs to 13 residues. V was cut by 2 bases and J by 8 bases, with 10 bases left in between.

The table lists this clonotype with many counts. Written as DNA, the CDR3 is TGCGCCAGCAGCGAGACTAGCGGGAGCGCCAATGAGCAGTTCTTC. Protein product: CASSETSGSANEQFF. This chain links TRBV5-1 with TRBJ2-1, with TRBD2 matching over 12 bases. The CDR3 runs 15 residues. Germline V gene lookup returns CDR1 SGHRS and CDR2 YFSETQ. Trimming cost V 4 bases and J 6 bases; bases outside gene matches: 5.

The CDR3 sequence is CSVGGSNQPQHF. The DNA of the CDR3 is TGCAGCGTTGGAGGGAGCAATCAGCCCCAGCATTTT. This rearrangement joins TRBV29-1 to TRBJ1-5; no reliable D call. The CDR3 has 12 amino acids. V was pared by 4 bases and J by 1 base, with 5 bases between. Germline CDR1 reads SQVTM; CDR2 reads ANQGSEA.

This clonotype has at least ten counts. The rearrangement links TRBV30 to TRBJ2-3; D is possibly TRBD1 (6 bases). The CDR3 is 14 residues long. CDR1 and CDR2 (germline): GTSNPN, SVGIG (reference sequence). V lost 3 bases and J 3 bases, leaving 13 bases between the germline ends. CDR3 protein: CAWRLGAWTDTQYF. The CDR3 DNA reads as TGTGCCTGGAGATTGGGGGCGTGGACAGATACGCAGTATTTT.

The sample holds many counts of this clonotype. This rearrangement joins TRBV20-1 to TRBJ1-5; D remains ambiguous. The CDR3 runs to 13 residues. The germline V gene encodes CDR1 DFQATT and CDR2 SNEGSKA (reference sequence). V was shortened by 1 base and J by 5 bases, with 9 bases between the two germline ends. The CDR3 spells CSARAQDDQPQHF. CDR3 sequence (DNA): TGCAGTGCTAGAGCTCAGGACGATCAGCCCCAGCATTTT.

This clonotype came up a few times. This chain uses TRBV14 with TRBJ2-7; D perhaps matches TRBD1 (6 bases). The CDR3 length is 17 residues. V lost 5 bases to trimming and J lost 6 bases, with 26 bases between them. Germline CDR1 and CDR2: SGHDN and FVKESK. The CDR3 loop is CASSTSRRGQQGAEQYF. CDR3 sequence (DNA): TGTGCCAGCAGCACCTCTCGTCGAGGCCAACAGGGTGCCGAGCAGTACTTC.

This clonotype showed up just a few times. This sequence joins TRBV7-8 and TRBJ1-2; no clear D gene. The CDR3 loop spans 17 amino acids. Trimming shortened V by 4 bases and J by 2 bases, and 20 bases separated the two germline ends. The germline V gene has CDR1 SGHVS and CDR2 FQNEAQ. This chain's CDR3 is CASSSSRVSTDNYGYTF. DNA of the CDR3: TGTGCCAGCAGCTCCTCCCGCGTCAGCACAGACAACTATGGCTACACCTTC.

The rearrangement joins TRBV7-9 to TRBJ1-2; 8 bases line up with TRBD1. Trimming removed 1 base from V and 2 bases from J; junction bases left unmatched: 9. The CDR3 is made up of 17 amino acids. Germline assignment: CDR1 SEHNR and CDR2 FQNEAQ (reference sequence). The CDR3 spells CASSLVRGQGTNYGYTF. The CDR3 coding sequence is TGTGCCAGCAGCTTAGTTCGCGGACAGGGTACCAACTATGGCTACACCTTC.

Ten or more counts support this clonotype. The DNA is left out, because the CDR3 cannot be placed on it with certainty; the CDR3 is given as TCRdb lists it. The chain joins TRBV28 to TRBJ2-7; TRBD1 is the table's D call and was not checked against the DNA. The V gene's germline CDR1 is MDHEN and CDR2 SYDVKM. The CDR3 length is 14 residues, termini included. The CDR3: CASSILGQSYEQYF.

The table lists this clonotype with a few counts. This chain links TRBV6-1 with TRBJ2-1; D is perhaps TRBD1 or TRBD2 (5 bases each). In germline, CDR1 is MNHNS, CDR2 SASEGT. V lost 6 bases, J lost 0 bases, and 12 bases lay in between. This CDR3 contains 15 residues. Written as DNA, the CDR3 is TGTGCCAGCAGGGGAGACAGAGTCTCCTACAATGAGCAGTTCTTC. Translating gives CASRGDRVSYNEQFF.

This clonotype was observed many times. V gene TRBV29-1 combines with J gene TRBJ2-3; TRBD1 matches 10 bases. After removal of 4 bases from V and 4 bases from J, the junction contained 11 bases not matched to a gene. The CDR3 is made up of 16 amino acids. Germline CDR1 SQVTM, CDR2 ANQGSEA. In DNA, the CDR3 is TGCAGCGTTGGAGGAGGGGACAGGGGTATTGCAGATACGCAGTATTTT. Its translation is CSVGGGDRGIADTQYF.

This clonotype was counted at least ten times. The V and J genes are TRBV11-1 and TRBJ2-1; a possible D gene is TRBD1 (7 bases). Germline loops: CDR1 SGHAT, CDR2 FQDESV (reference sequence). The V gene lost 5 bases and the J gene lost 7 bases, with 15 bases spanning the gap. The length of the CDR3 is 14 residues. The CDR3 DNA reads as TGTGCCAGCAGCCCGGAGACAGGGACTAATGAGCAGTTCTTC. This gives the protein CASSPETGTNEQFF. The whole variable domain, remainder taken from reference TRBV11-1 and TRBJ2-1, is EAEVAQSPRYKITEKSQAVAFWCDPISGHATLYWYRQILGQGPELLVQFQDESVVDDSQLPKDRFSAERLKGVDSTLKIQPAELGDSAMYLCASSPETGTNEQFFGPGTRLTVL.